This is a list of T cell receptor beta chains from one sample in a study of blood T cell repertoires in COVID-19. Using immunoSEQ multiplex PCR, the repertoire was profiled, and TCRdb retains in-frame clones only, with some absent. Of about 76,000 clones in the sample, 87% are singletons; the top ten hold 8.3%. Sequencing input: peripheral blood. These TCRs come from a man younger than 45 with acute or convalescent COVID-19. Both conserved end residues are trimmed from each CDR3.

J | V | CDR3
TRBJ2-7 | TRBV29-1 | RVGGGDSYEQY
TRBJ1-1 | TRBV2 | ASRVGTGLGTNTEAF
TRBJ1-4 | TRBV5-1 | ASSLAGTGEKEKLF
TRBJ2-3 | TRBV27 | ASRLTLAGATDTQY
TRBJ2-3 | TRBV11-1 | ASRGVRGSTDTQY
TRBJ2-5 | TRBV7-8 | ASSPLQEGGTQY
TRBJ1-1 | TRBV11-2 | ASSSDRWNTEAF
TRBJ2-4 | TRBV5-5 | ASSLGPGLTKNIQY
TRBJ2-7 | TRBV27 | ASSFFGHPPYEQY
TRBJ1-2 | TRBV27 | ASSARQGGLYGYT
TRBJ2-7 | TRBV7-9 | ASSLLAGGRQY
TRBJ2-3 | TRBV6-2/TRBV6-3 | ASSLGTADTDTQY
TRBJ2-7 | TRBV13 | ASSFTGGPSYEQY
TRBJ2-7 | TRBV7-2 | ASSHSGVLYEQY
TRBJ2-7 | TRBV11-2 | ASSLLGTASYEQY
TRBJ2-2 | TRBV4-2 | ASSQDGTGGAGELF
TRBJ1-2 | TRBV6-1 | ASSENGQRGYT
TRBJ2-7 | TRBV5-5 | ASSVTGYEQY
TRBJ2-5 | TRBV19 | ASSATPSRQGRGRAQY
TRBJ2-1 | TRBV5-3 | ARSLPGLADYNEQF
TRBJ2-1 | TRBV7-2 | ASSTPTGVSTGQF
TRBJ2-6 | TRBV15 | ATTMGTSFPGANVLT
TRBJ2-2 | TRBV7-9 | ASSLSGTGWSGELF
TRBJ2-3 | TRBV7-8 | ASSLRGLAGATDTQY
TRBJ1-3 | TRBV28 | ASNDRVGNTIY
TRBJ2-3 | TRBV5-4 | ASSLFQGFTDTQY
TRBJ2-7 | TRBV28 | ASSSYYEQY
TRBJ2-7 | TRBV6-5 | ASSYSGRGYEQY
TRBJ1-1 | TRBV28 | ASSLTAGNTEAF
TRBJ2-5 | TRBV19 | ASSRNDPGQGGETQY
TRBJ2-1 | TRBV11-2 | ASCALSYNEQF
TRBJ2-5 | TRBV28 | ASSSIPSGKRGETQY